Listed here are 27 T cell receptor beta chains from one sample, sequenced in a study of blood T cells in healthy people across ages. The second PCR ran roughly 6 to 12 cycles with a sample-barcoded 5' primer and J-beta primers. Via MiXCR, TCRdb re-called the 5' RACE reads, giving one row per CDR3 protein. Among fewer than 900,000 distinct CDR3 sequences listed, roughly 50% were seen once. Source material: blood. The source of these receptors is a woman aged 55 to 70 in good health.

The chain has TRBV6-5 and TRBJ2-7; 7 nucleotides agree with TRBD2. CDR3 length: 15 amino acids. Germline values: CDR1 MNHEY, CDR2 SVGAGI. Germline trimming cut 7 bases from V and 0 bases from J; bases unmatched to any gene: 9. In nucleotides, the CDR3 is TGTGCCAGCACCCACGGGGGGAAAAACTCCTACGAGCAGTACTTC. Translated: CASTHGGKNSYEQYF.

This chain links TRBV4-1 with TRBJ2-3; D unresolved. CDR1 and CDR2 from the germline V gene are MGHRA and YSYEKL. The ends were cut back, 11 bases at V and 2 bases at J, with 17 bases in the middle. The CDR3 totals 14 residues. The CDR3 sequence is CASRRAALTDTQYF. CDR3 in DNA: TGCGCCTCGCGTCGCGCGGCCCTCACAGATACGCAGTATTTT.

The chain is built from TRBV20-1 and TRBJ2-7; D possibly corresponds to TRBD1 (6 bases). This CDR3 comprises 13 residues. Deletions cut 3 bases from V and 2 bases from J, with 11 bases between. Germline loops: CDR1 DFQATT, CDR2 SNEGSKA (reference sequence). The CDR3 DNA is TGCAGTGCTAGTCGGACAGCTGCCTACGAGCAGTACTTC. Its protein product is CSASRTAAYEQYF.

The rearrangement uses TRBV20-1 and TRBJ2-3; 7 bases fit TRBD2. The CDR3 has 15 amino acids. The trim removed 6 bases at V and 6 bases at J, leaving 15 bases unmatched. The V gene's germline CDR1 is DFQATT and CDR2 SNEGSKA (reference sequence). As DNA, the CDR3 is TGCAGTGCCACGAGGGGAGGGCGGAACCGGGATACGCAGTATTTT. The encoded protein is CSATRGGRNRDTQYF.

The chain links TRBV11-2 to TRBJ2-1; 14 positions agree with TRBD2. CDR1 is SGHAT, CDR2 FQNNGV, per germline. The CDR3 spans 17 residues. Trimming took 1 base from V and 6 from J; bases not matched to a gene: 5. CDR3 DNA sequence: TGTGCCAGCAGCTTAGGCGGGACTAGCGGGAGCACCAATGAGCAGTTCTTC. Translation gives CASSLGGTSGSTNEQFF. Using reference TRBV11-2 and TRBJ2-1 for the parts outside the CDR3, the full variable domain is EAGVAQSPRYKIIEKRQSVAFWCNPISGHATLYWYQQILGQGPKLLIQFQNNGVVDDSQLPKDRFSAERLKGVDSTLKIQPAKLEDSAVYLCASSLGGTSGSTNEQFFGPGTRLTVL.

The chain joins TRBV6-1 to TRBJ2-7; 14 bases fit TRBD2. Germline V lookup: CDR1 MNHNS, CDR2 SASEGT. The CDR3 is 18 residues long. V lost 6 bases, J lost 2 bases, and 12 bases stayed unmatched. CDR3: CASSRSGTSGRGTYEQYF. CDR3 in DNA: TGTGCCAGCAGCCGTTCCGGGACTAGCGGGAGAGGGACCTACGAGCAGTACTTC.

The rearrangement links TRBV20-1 to TRBJ1-2, with D unresolved. CDR1 DFQATT and CDR2 SNEGSKA come from the germline V gene (reference sequence). V lost 2 bases and J lost 8, with 21 bases in between. This CDR3 is built from 15 residues. The CDR3 sequence: CSARTKGRALRGYTF. The CDR3 nucleotides read TGCAGTGCTAGAACCAAAGGACGGGCCTTGAGGGGCTACACCTTC.

The chain recombines TRBV15 with TRBJ1-4; 7 bases fit TRBD1. Germline lookup yields CDR1 LNHNV and CDR2 YYDKDF (reference sequence). The length of the CDR3 is 13 residues. Unmatched junction bases numbered 1, after V lost 1 base and J lost 8 bases. The CDR3 region is CATSRGTGEKLFF. The CDR3 bases are TGTGCCACCAGCAGAGGGACAGGCGAAAAACTGTTTTTT.

There are a few counts of this clonotype. The genes are TRBV20-1 and TRBJ2-7; D is possibly TRBD2 (7 bases). Germline-derived CDR1 and CDR2 are DFQATT and SNEGSKA (reference sequence). V was shortened by 2 bases and J by 2 bases, with 19 bases between the two germline ends. This CDR3 comprises 16 residues. The CDR3 protein is CSARRGSAGATYEQYF. As DNA, the CDR3 is TGCAGTGCTAGAAGGGGGTCGGCGGGAGCCACCTACGAGCAGTACTTC.

CDR3 in amino acids: CASSSTRNSISYEQYF. The CDR3 DNA reads as TGCGCCAGCAGCTCTACCAGAAACTCCATCTCCTACGAGCAGTACTTC. This chain connects TRBV5-1 to TRBJ2-7; D gene uncertain. Trimming took 3 bases from V and 0 from J, leaving 16 bases between them. The CDR3 runs 16 residues. CDR1 SGHRS and CDR2 YFSETQ come from the germline V gene.

The V gene is TRBV4-1, the J gene TRBJ1-5, with D possibly TRBD1 on 5 matching bases. The V gene's germline CDR1 is MGHRA and CDR2 YSYEKL. V gave up 2 bases and J gave up 1 base, with 15 bases separating them. The CDR3 is made up of 17 amino acids. This CDR3 reads CASSQIGRRGSNQPQHF. In DNA, the CDR3 is TGCGCCAGCAGCCAAATCGGACGGAGGGGCAGCAATCAGCCCCAGCATTTT.

This clonotype was observed a few times. The rearrangement joins TRBV28 to TRBJ2-7; TRBD2 matches 12 bases. CDR1 is MDHEN, CDR2 SYDVKM, per germline. Trimming removed 4 bases from V and 2 bases from J; junction bases left unmatched: 9. The length of the CDR3 is 17 residues. The CDR3 loop is CASSSQTSGSHTYEQYF. CDR3 nucleotide sequence: TGTGCCAGCAGTTCCCAGACTAGCGGGAGCCATACCTACGAGCAGTACTTC.

This chain links TRBV20-1 with TRBJ1-2; D uncertain. CDR3 length equals 13 residues. V was pared by 1 base and J by 5 bases, with 11 bases between. Germline CDR1 DFQATT, CDR2 SNEGSKA (reference sequence). The CDR3 DNA reads as TGCAGTGCTAGAGTGGCAGGCGGGTATGGCTACACCTTC. This gives the protein CSARVAGGYGYTF.

This clonotype was counted between two and nine times. The chain couples TRBV6-2 or TRBV6-3 to TRBJ2-6; TRBD1 agrees at 10 bases. The CDR3 consists of 18 residues. Germline V gene data show CDR1 as MNHEY and CDR2 as SVGEGT. The junction had 8 bases not matched to a gene; V was cut back by 5 bases and J by 1 base. CDR3 protein: CASSKDRGPGSGANVLTF. The CDR3 bases are TGTGCCAGCAGTAAAGACAGGGGGCCCGGTTCTGGGGCCAACGTCCTGACTTTC.

In the case of this clonotype: It may be a read error: a sequence one base away is much more abundant. The V and J genes are TRBV4-2 and TRBJ2-5, with D hard to call. There are 14 residues in the CDR3. CDR1 and CDR2 (germline): LGHNA, YNFKEQ. CDR3 in amino acids: CANSHDARSQSKYF. The CDR3 DNA follows: TGTGCCAACAGCCACGATGCGAGATCCCAGAGCAAGTACTTC.

The rearrangement joins TRBV5-1 to TRBJ2-7, with no clear D. The V and J ends lost 0 bases and 7 bases respectively, with 8 bases between them. Germline CDR1 reads SGHRS; CDR2 reads YFSETQ. There are 12 residues in the CDR3. CDR3 nucleotide sequence: TGCGCCAGCAGCTTGGTAGTGACGGAGCAGTACTTC. Its protein is CASSLVVTEQYF. The whole variable domain, remainder taken from reference TRBV5-1 and TRBJ2-7, is KAGVTQTPRYLIKTRGQQVTLSCSPISGHRSVSWYQQTPGQGLQFLFEYFSETQRNKGNFPGRFSGRQFSNSRSEMNVSTLELGDSALYLCASSLVVTEQYFGPGTRLTVT.

The chain combines TRBV5-6 with TRBJ2-1; D is perhaps TRBD2 (5 bases). The V gene lost 1 base and the J gene lost 7 bases, with 9 bases spanning the gap. Germline CDR1 is SGHDT and CDR2 is YYEEEE. This CDR3 region has 13 residues. CDR3 nucleotides: TGTGCCAGCAGCTTGCCTAGCCCTAATGAGCAGTTCTTC. Protein: CASSLPSPNEQFF.

This clonotype turned up a few times. This chain connects TRBV5-1 to TRBJ2-5; either TRBD1 or TRBD2 may fit D (5 bases each). This CDR3 contains 15 residues. Germline CDR1 SGHRS, CDR2 YFSETQ. V was shortened by 4 bases and J by 2 bases, with 15 bases between the two germline ends. CDR3 region: CASSQYPGPQETQYF. The CDR3 bases are TGCGCCAGCAGCCAGTATCCGGGACCACAAGAGACCCAGTACTTC.

The chain uses TRBV7-9 and TRBJ2-3; D is unclear. This CDR3 region has 12 residues. Trimming removed 3 bases from V and 10 bases from J, with 11 bases in between. Germline-derived CDR1 and CDR2 are SEHNR and FQNEAQ (reference sequence). The CDR3 bases are TGTGCCAGCAGCTTCCCCTGGCAAGCGCAGTATTTT. It codes for CASSFPWQAQYF.

CDR3 region: CSAPGTSMLGRETQYF. The CDR3 region has the DNA TGCAGTGCTCCCGGGACTTCAATGCTCGGTCGGGAGACCCAGTACTTC. The rearrangement links TRBV20-1 to TRBJ2-5, with D perhaps TRBD2 (6 bases). The CDR3 covers 16 residues. Looked up from germline, CDR1 is DFQATT and CDR2 is SNEGSKA (reference sequence). Trimming took 5 bases from V and 5 from J, leaving 24 bases between them.

This chain links TRBV2 with TRBJ2-7, with D uncertain. Germline lookup yields CDR1 SNHLY and CDR2 FYNNEI. There are 13 residues in the CDR3. Trimming removed 0 bases at V and 3 bases at J, with 6 bases between. The CDR3 spells CASSEAWVYEQYF. The CDR3 bases are TGTGCCAGCAGTGAAGCTTGGGTCTACGAGCAGTACTTC.

The chain links TRBV11-2 to TRBJ1-2; 8 nucleotides agree with TRBD1. V shed 6 bases, J shed 4 bases, and the junction held 10 bases outside the gene matches. CDR1 and CDR2 from the germline V gene are SGHAT and FQNNGV. The length of the CDR3 is 15 residues. The CDR3 protein is CASSDRGSIGYGYTF. CDR3 coding DNA: TGTGCCAGCAGTGACAGGGGCTCGATTGGCTATGGCTACACCTTC.

The chain recombines TRBV5-1 with TRBJ1-1; no reliable D call. Trimming took off 2 bases at V and 2 bases at J, with 13 bases between the two ends. The CDR3 is 15 residues long. Germline CDR1 is SGHRS and CDR2 is YFSETQ. The CDR3 bases are TGCGCCAGCAGCTTCGGCCGATTTGGAAACACTGAAGCTTTCTTT. It is translated as CASSFGRFGNTEAFF.

This clonotype was recorded a few times. The V gene is TRBV27, the J gene TRBJ1-5, with TRBD1 matching over 11 bases. This CDR3 region has 14 residues. The germline V gene has CDR1 MNHEY and CDR2 SMNVEV (reference sequence). After removal of 5 bases from V and 6 bases from J, the junction contained 3 bases not matched to a gene. The CDR3 here is CASSLGQGAQPQHF. The CDR3 bases are TGTGCCAGCAGTCTCGGACAGGGGGCTCAGCCCCAGCATTTT.

The rearrangement links TRBV30 to TRBJ1-5; D possibly corresponds to TRBD1 (6 bases). Trimming pared 0 bases from V and 5 bases from J, leaving 17 bases between. This CDR3 is 16 amino acids long. CDR1 is GTSNPN, CDR2 SVGIG, per germline (reference sequence). In DNA, the CDR3 is TGTGCCTGGAGTGTAACGGGACACCCGGGGGATCAGCCCCAGCATTTT. Translation gives CAWSVTGHPGDQPQHF.

The sample holds a few counts of this clonotype. A much larger clone sits a single nucleotide away, making a read error possible. The chain uses TRBV2 and TRBJ2-7; 9 positions agree with TRBD1. Germline V gives CDR1 SNHLY, CDR2 FYNNEI. Unmatched junction bases numbered 5, after V lost 6 bases and J lost 2 bases. The CDR3 runs to 14 residues. In DNA, the CDR3 is TGTGCCAGCAGCCCCGGGACAGGGCCCTACGAGCAGTACTTC. Translating gives CASSPGTGPYEQYF.

The chain couples TRBV4-3 to TRBJ2-1; D might be TRBD2 (5 bases). Germline CDR1 is LGHNA and CDR2 is YSLEER. This CDR3 has 17 amino acids. Trimming took off 2 bases at V and 5 bases at J, with 19 bases between the two ends. The CDR3 nucleotides read TGCGCCAGCAGCCAACCAGCGGCGCACCCAACTCACAATGAGCAGTTCTTC. Translated: CASSQPAAHPTHNEQFF.